The rows below give T cell receptor beta chains drawn from one sample of a study of monozygotic twins with inflammatory bowel disease. TCRdb reworked the 5' RACE reads into one entry per CDR3 protein, no DNA. This sample's clone table lists some 170,000 distinct CDR3 sequences. The sample consisted of blood. Every receptor here comes from a human donor with ulcerative colitis or Crohn's disease, or a healthy co-twin of an affected twin (not recorded which). Each CDR3 is given with its conserved first and last residue.

>TRBV7-2|TRBJ1-5
CASSNNRGIQPQHF
>TRBV2|TRBJ2-5
CASRRDRLKETQYF
>TRBV28|TRBJ1-4
CASSLYQGNEKLFF
>TRBV4-2|TRBJ2-1
CASSPRGALLSSYNEQFF
>TRBV4-3|TRBJ1-1
CASSQDGGHGTEAFF
>TRBV28|TRBJ2-1
CASSLPAMGLNEQFF
>TRBV20-1|TRBJ1-5
CSARVRGRGEEPQHF
>TRBV10-3|TRBJ1-2
CAITETAGVGYGYTF
>TRBV5-1|TRBJ2-7
CASSLSGETYEQYF
>TRBV24-1|TRBJ1-5
CATSMGREGQPQHF
>TRBV7-3|TRBJ2-2
CASSFSDRGNTGELFF
>TRBV7-3|TRBJ2-1
CASSPLVQSSYNEQFF
>TRBV21-1|TRBJ2-3
CASNSGTPRTDTQYF
>TRBV5-1|TRBJ1-4
CASSLRHGTATNEKLFF
>TRBV2|TRBJ1-3
CASSLGQGRSGNTIYF
>TRBV20-1|TRBJ1-3
CSASSSGNTIYF
>TRBV18|TRBJ2-1
CASSPGGWEQFF
>TRBV7-9|TRBJ2-1
CASSFEGISSYNEQFF
>TRBV7-6|TRBJ1-2
CASSLSGPGQPNYGYTF
>TRBV20-1|TRBJ2-2
CSAGHTTASSTGELFF